The rows below give T cell receptor beta chains drawn from one sample of a study of cytomegalovirus exposure and HLA in healthy donors. Measured with immunoSEQ multiplex PCR; TCRdb has only the in-frame clones, and not every one. The table lists 150,000 to 180,000 clones, 65% to 80% of them singletons. The sequenced sample consisted of PBMCs. The receptors shown here come from a man between 18 and 35 years old in good health and CMV-seronegative. CDR3s leave out the opening cysteine and the closing phenylalanine or tryptophan.

v_gene,j_gene,CDR3aa
TRBV2,TRBJ1-3,ASSEARGRGVSGNTIY
TRBV5-1,TRBJ2-4,ASSLADGGPRSSQY
TRBV25-1,TRBJ2-7,ASSDSTGGKHEQY
TRBV6-6,TRBJ2-5,ASSPNRGETQY
TRBV27,TRBJ2-1,ASRLMTGSKEQF
TRBV28,TRBJ1-4,ATQRGGAYEKLF
TRBV11-2,TRBJ1-2,ASSSIRFRYGYT
TRBV6-6,TRBJ2-6,AASGSNSGANVLT
TRBV4-1,TRBJ2-3,ASTEDRGGRGTDTQY
TRBV28,TRBJ1-5,ASATGGNQPQH